The 16 T cell receptor beta chains below come from one sample, sequenced in a study of shared clonotypes between healthy human individuals. Libraries were prepared by immunoSEQ multiplex PCR; TCRdb keeps only in-frame clonotypes and omits some of them. In the table there are about 1,900,000 clones, 85% to 95% of which are singletons. CD45RO negativity and positive selection for CCR7 defined naive CD8 cells, a population that excluded terminally differentiated effector memory CD45RA+ cells. Sequenced sample: naive CD8+ T cells sorted from blood. All receptors come from a man aged 18-30 years in good health.

The CDR3 sequence: CASSSPRETYEQYF. Written as DNA, the CDR3 is TGTGCCAGCAGCTCGCCCAGGGAAACCTACGAGCAGTACTTC. The chain has TRBV11-2 and TRBJ2-7; D perhaps matches TRBD1 (5 bases). Germline CDR1 reads SGHAT; CDR2 reads FQNNGV. The CDR3 extends over 14 amino acids. V was pared by 4 bases and J by 2 bases, with 12 bases between.

The chain links TRBV5-4 to TRBJ1-2; D is possibly TRBD1 (5 bases). Germline values: CDR1 SGHNT, CDR2 YYREEE (reference sequence). Deletions cut 5 bases from V and 4 bases from J, with 15 bases between. This CDR3 region has 14 residues. The CDR3 here is CASSEVSGGYGYTF. CDR3 in DNA: TGTGCCAGCAGTGAGGTTTCCGGGGGCTATGGCTACACCTTC.

This sequence joins TRBV7-3 and TRBJ2-1, with TRBD2 identical over 13 bases. Germline V CDR1 and CDR2: SGHTA, FQGTGA. The trim removed 4 bases at V and 0 bases at J, leaving 6 bases unmatched. The CDR3 consists of 18 residues. CDR3 in amino acids: CASSSQTSGGSSYNEQFF. The DNA for the CDR3 is TGTGCCAGCAGCTCCCAGACTAGCGGGGGGAGCTCCTACAATGAGCAGTTCTTC.

In nucleotides, the CDR3 is TGCGCCAGCAGCCACCAGGCGGCGGAGGCATTACACACCGGGGAGCTGTTTTTT. It encodes CASSHQAAEALHTGELFF. This rearrangement joins TRBV4-3 to TRBJ2-2; D possibly corresponds to TRBD2 (5 bases). CDR3 length: 18 residues. Germline V gives CDR1 LGHNA, CDR2 YSLEER. The V gene lost 3 bases and the J gene lost 3 bases, with 20 bases spanning the gap.

For this clone: The same CDR3 can be traced to other DNA sequences in this sample. The chain employs TRBV19 and TRBJ1-5, with TRBD1 as a possible D gene (6 bases). This CDR3 region has 15 residues. Between the trimmed V and J ends, which lost 6 bases and 0 bases, there was a span of 12 bases. Germline lookup yields CDR1 LNHDA and CDR2 SQIVND (reference sequence). CDR3 loop: CASSSQGYSNQPQHF. DNA for the CDR3: TGTGCCAGTAGCTCACAGGGTTATAGCAATCAGCCCCAGCATTTT.

This chain uses TRBV19 with TRBJ2-5; 8 bases line up with TRBD1. This CDR3 comprises 17 residues. The germline V gene has CDR1 LNHDA and CDR2 SQIVND (reference sequence). The V and J ends lost 6 bases and 4 bases, in that order; junction bases with no gene match: 16. CDR3 bases: TGTGCCAGTAGCGACCGGGCAGGGGGCGTGGGAAGAGAGACCCAGTACTTC. Translation: CASSDRAGGVGRETQYF.

The chain combines TRBV5-1 with TRBJ1-5; D not certain. V was trimmed by 2 bases and J by 6 bases, leaving 12 bases between them. The CDR3 runs 14 residues. CDR1 SGHRS and CDR2 YFSETQ come from the germline V gene. The CDR3 sequence is CASSFVEGTQPQHF. Written as DNA, the CDR3 is TGCGCCAGCAGCTTTGTAGAGGGTACTCAGCCCCAGCATTTT. The full variable domain, completed using reference TRBV5-1 and TRBJ1-5, is KAGVTQTPRYLIKTRGQQVTLSCSPISGHRSVSWYQQTPGQGLQFLFEYFSETQRNKGNFPGRFSGRQFSNSRSEMNVSTLELGDSALYLCASSFVEGTQPQHFGDGTRLSIL.

As to this clone: One junction end does not reproduce the germline sequence, and a read error may be involved. The chain couples TRBV27 to TRBJ2-5, with D tentatively TRBD1 (7 bases). Germline assignment: CDR1 MNHEY and CDR2 SMNVEV (reference sequence). This CDR3 region has 14 residues. CDR3 protein: CASSLYQGGEAQYF. The CDR3 DNA reads TGTGCCAGCAGTTTATACCAGGGGGGAGAGGCCCAGTACTTC.

This rearrangement joins TRBV7-9 to TRBJ2-5; TRBD1 is a possible D gene (6 bases). Germline V CDR1 and CDR2: SEHNR, FQNEAQ (reference sequence). V dropped 5 bases and J dropped 0 bases, with 22 bases sitting between them. This CDR3 spans 18 amino acids. The CDR3 sequence: CASSPSPGTRLYQETQYF. The CDR3 nucleotides read TGTGCCAGCAGCCCTAGCCCCGGGACAAGACTGTACCAAGAGACCCAGTACTTC. Complete variable domain (other parts from reference TRBV7-9 and TRBJ2-5): DTGVSQNPRHKITKRGQNVTFRCDPISEHNRLYWYRQTLGQGPEFLTYFQNEAQLEKSRLLSDRFSAERPKGSFSTLEIQRTEQGDSAMYLCASSPSPGTRLYQETQYFGPGTRLLVL.

The genes are TRBV15 and TRBJ1-6; 7 bases agree with TRBD1. V shed 5 bases and J 0 bases; nucleotides not matched to a gene: 13. The germline V gene has CDR1 LNHNV and CDR2 YYDKDF (reference sequence). The length of the CDR3 is 19 residues. The CDR3 loop is CATSPSPQAGGSYNSPLHF. In DNA, the CDR3 is TGTGCCACCAGCCCATCCCCCCAGGCAGGGGGCTCCTATAATTCACCCCTCCACTTT.

With regard to this clone: Other DNA sequences in this sample translate to the same CDR3. This chain uses TRBV2 with TRBJ2-5; TRBD2 matches 11 bases. Germline lookup yields CDR1 SNHLY and CDR2 FYNNEI. The V and J ends lost 4 bases and 5 bases, in that order; junction bases with no gene match: 3. The CDR3 spans 14 residues. This chain's CDR3 is CASSGLAGSETQYF. Here the CDR3 DNA reads TGTGCCAGCAGTGGACTAGCGGGATCTGAGACCCAGTACTTC.

This chain joins TRBV27 and TRBJ1-1; TRBD1 agrees at 8 bases. Germline loops: CDR1 MNHEY, CDR2 SMNVEV (reference sequence). V lost 7 bases and J lost 5; bases outside the gene matches: 9. The CDR3 consists of 14 residues. The chain's CDR3 is CASNPTGEGTEAFF. The CDR3 DNA is TGTGCCAGCAACCCGACAGGGGAGGGGACTGAAGCTTTCTTT.

V usage is TRBV7-9 and J usage is TRBJ2-3, with D tentatively TRBD2 (7 bases). Germline CDR1 reads SEHNR; CDR2 reads FQNEAQ (reference sequence). Trimming cost V 2 bases and J 1 base, with 16 bases left between them. The CDR3 length is 17 residues. The CDR3, as DNA: TGTGCCAGCAGCTTACCTCGAGGGGGGGGAGGCACAGATACGCAGTATTTT. Translated, it gives CASSLPRGGGGTDTQYF.

V is TRBV29-1 and J is TRBJ2-2, with TRBD1 matching over 11 bases. The trim removed 4 bases at V and 6 bases at J, leaving 4 bases unmatched. The CDR3 spans 14 residues. Germline V CDR1 and CDR2: SQVTM, ANQGSEA. CDR3 residues: CSVGGTGGPGELFF. For the CDR3, the DNA is TGCAGCGTTGGTGGGACAGGGGGACCCGGGGAGCTGTTTTTT.

V usage is TRBV11-2 and J usage is TRBJ1-3; 9 positions match TRBD1. V dropped 4 bases and J dropped 3; count of bases not matched to a gene: 4. Germline V CDR1 and CDR2: SGHAT, FQNNGV. The CDR3 sequence is 15 residues long. CDR3 bases: TGTGCCAGCAGCTGGGACAGGGATCTTGGAAACACCATATATTTT. It encodes CASSWDRDLGNTIYF.

This clone is a singleton in its sample. The chain uses TRBV6-6 and TRBJ2-6; possibly TRBD1 for D (5 bases). The CDR3 has 15 residues. Trimming took 7 bases from V and 0 from J, leaving 10 bases between them. The germline V gene has CDR1 MNHNY and CDR2 SVGAGI (reference sequence). The CDR3 spells CASTTDSSGANVLTF. The CDR3 DNA reads TGTGCCAGCACCACCGACAGCTCTGGGGCCAACGTCCTGACTTTC.